The subject of this entry is one TCR beta chain. The trim removed 5 bases at V and 9 bases at J, leaving 5 bases unmatched. The CDR3 spans 12 residues. CDR1 is KGHDR, CDR2 SFDVKD, per germline. The source of the sample is a study of blood T cell repertoires in COVID-19. Study details: COVID-19 samples collected from the United States, Italy and Spain covered acute and convalescent phases. From T cells, B-cell-depleted T cells, or PBMCs came the material, which was cDNA or gDNA.

Under the authors' procedure: Reference gene primer amplification gave nucleated cell count estimates. Profiling relied on immunoSEQ multiplex PCR, and the TCRdb table lists in-frame clones only, not all of them. V, J and clone size are taken as reported in that table, and D and trimming were inferred from the DNA itself. The repertoire holds fewer than 40,000 clones, with 85% to 95% as singletons. Sequenced input: peripheral blood. The clonotype comes from a human donor in a cohort sampled during active COVID-19. V usage is TRBV24-1 and J usage is TRBJ1-2; 7 nucleotides agree with TRBD1. Written as DNA, the CDR3 is TGTGCCACCAGTGCGGCAGGGGGTAGCTACACCTTC. Its translation: CATSAAGGSYTF.